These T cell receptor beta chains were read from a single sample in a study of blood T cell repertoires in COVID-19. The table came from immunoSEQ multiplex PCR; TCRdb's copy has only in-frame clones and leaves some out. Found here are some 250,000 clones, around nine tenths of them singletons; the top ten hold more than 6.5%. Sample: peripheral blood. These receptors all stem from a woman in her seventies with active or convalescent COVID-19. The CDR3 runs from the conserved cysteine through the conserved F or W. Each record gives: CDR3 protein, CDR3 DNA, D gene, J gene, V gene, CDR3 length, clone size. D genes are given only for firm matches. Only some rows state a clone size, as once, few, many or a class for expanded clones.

CDR3 protein: CASSMYGRSNTEAFF; CDR3 DNA: TGTGCCAGTAGTATGTACGGCAGGTCAAACACTGAAGCTTTCTTT; D gene: NA; J gene: TRBJ1-1; V gene: TRBV19; CDR3 length: 15; clone size: NA
CDR3 protein: CASSHRGLNTGELFF; CDR3 DNA: TGTGCCAGCAGCCACAGGGGGCTGAACACCGGGGAGCTGTTTTTT; D gene: TRBD1; J gene: TRBJ2-2; V gene: TRBV7-2; CDR3 length: 15; clone size: NA
CDR3 protein: CASSPSRGSGGRYNEQFF; CDR3 DNA: TGTGCCAGCAGTCCCTCCCGGGGTAGCGGGGGGCGATACAATGAGCAGTTCTTC; D gene: TRBD2; J gene: TRBJ2-1; V gene: TRBV7-8; CDR3 length: 18; clone size: NA
CDR3 protein: CAIAQGAQGNTIYF; CDR3 DNA: TGTGCCATCGCACAGGGGGCTCAGGGAAACACCATATATTTT; D gene: TRBD1; J gene: TRBJ1-3; V gene: TRBV10-3; CDR3 length: 14; clone size: few
CDR3 protein: CASSGQGDNQPQHF; CDR3 DNA: TGTGCCAGCTCTGGACAGGGGGACAATCAGCCCCAGCATTTT; D gene: TRBD1; J gene: TRBJ1-5; V gene: TRBV2; CDR3 length: 14; clone size: NA
CDR3 protein: CASSRIAGANSPLHF; CDR3 DNA: TGTGCCAGCAGTCGCATAGCCGGCGCCAATTCACCCCTCCACTTT; D gene: NA; J gene: TRBJ1-6; V gene: TRBV11-2; CDR3 length: 15; clone size: NA
CDR3 protein: CASRDRGGADTQYF; CDR3 DNA: TGTGCCAGCAGGGATCGGGGGGGTGCAGATACGCAGTATTTT; D gene: TRBD2; J gene: TRBJ2-3; V gene: TRBV27; CDR3 length: 14; clone size: once
CDR3 protein: CASSYRTGANTEAFF; CDR3 DNA: TGTGCCAGCAGTTACCGCACCGGAGCGAACACTGAAGCTTTCTTT; D gene: NA; J gene: TRBJ1-1; V gene: TRBV6-5; CDR3 length: 15; clone size: NA
CDR3 protein: CASSLSGDTQYF; CDR3 DNA: TGCGCCAGCAGCTTGTCAGGAGATACGCAGTATTTT; D gene: NA; J gene: TRBJ2-3; V gene: TRBV5-1; CDR3 length: 12; clone size: NA
CDR3 protein: CASRGPGTRGHEQYF; CDR3 DNA: TGCGCCAGCAGGGGGCCCGGAACCAGGGGCCACGAGCAGTACTTC; D gene: NA; J gene: TRBJ2-7; V gene: TRBV4-1; CDR3 length: 15; clone size: few
CDR3 protein: CASSRTGGRETQYF; CDR3 DNA: TGTGCCAGCAGCAGAACAGGGGGCCGAGAGACCCAGTACTTC; D gene: TRBD1; J gene: TRBJ2-5; V gene: TRBV5-6; CDR3 length: 14; clone size: NA
CDR3 protein: CASSYQGGTYEQYF; CDR3 DNA: TGCGCCAGCAGCTACCAGGGGGGCACCTACGAGCAGTACTTC; D gene: NA; J gene: TRBJ2-7; V gene: TRBV5-1; CDR3 length: 14; clone size: NA
CDR3 protein: CATSRARTVGGNTIYF; CDR3 DNA: TGTGCCACCAGCAGAGCCCGGACAGTCGGGGGAAACACCATATATTTT; D gene: NA; J gene: TRBJ1-3; V gene: TRBV15; CDR3 length: 16; clone size: NA
CDR3 protein: CASSQDIGAKADTQYF; CDR3 DNA: TGTGCCAGCAGCCAAGATATAGGGGCCAAGGCAGATACGCAGTATTTT; D gene: NA; J gene: TRBJ2-3; V gene: TRBV3-1/TRBV3-2; CDR3 length: 16; clone size: NA
CDR3 protein: CASSETGLYGYTF; CDR3 DNA: TGTGCCAGCAGTGAGACAGGTCTTTACGGCTACACCTTC; D gene: NA; J gene: TRBJ1-2; V gene: TRBV6-1; CDR3 length: 13; clone size: NA
CDR3 protein: CASSPRDTREETDTQYF; CDR3 DNA: TGTGCCAGCAGCCCCCGGGACACTAGAGAGGAAACAGATACGCAGTATTTT; D gene: NA; J gene: TRBJ2-3; V gene: TRBV4-2; CDR3 length: 17; clone size: NA
CDR3 protein: CASSHAVRRGRNQPQHF; CDR3 DNA: TGCGCCAGCAGCCACGCCGTTAGGAGGGGGCGCAATCAGCCCCAGCATTTT; D gene: TRBD1; J gene: TRBJ1-5; V gene: TRBV4-1; CDR3 length: 17; clone size: NA
CDR3 protein: CASSPKDSYEKLFF; CDR3 DNA: TGTGCCAGCTCACCGAAGGACAGCTATGAAAAACTGTTTTTT; D gene: NA; J gene: TRBJ1-4; V gene: TRBV18; CDR3 length: 14; clone size: once
CDR3 protein: CASSHRTGYYGYTF; CDR3 DNA: TGCGCCAGCAGCCACCGGACAGGATACTATGGCTACACCTTC; D gene: TRBD1; J gene: TRBJ1-2; V gene: TRBV5-1; CDR3 length: 14; clone size: NA
CDR3 protein: CASLSIGYEQYF; CDR3 DNA: TGTGCCAGCCTGAGCATCGGGTACGAGCAGTACTTC; D gene: NA; J gene: TRBJ2-7; V gene: TRBV6-5; CDR3 length: 12; clone size: NA